This is a list of T cell receptor beta chains from one sample in a study of T-cell memory formation after mild COVID-19. A single record per CDR3 protein comes from TCRdb applying MiXCR to the 5' RACE reads. This table has fewer than 500,000 distinct CDR3 sequences, about 23% appearing once. Sequencing input: PBMCs or a T cell subset sorted from them (not recorded which). The source of these receptors is an adult woman who had mild COVID-19 (a few samples of this study predate the infection). Cell type and time point are not known. Both conserved end residues are part of each CDR3. The D gene is left open where the match is weak. Clone size is shown for a subset of rows, as once, few, many or a class of expanded clone.

J,size,D,V,CDR3,DNA
TRBJ2-7,few,TRBD2,TRBV18,CASSPGAREGVYEQYF,TGTGCCAGCTCACCGGGGGCGCGGGAGGGCGTGTACGAGCAGTACTTC
TRBJ2-3,-,TRBD2,TRBV4-2,CASRHRGLAGGDTQYF,TGTGCCAGCCGCCACCGCGGACTAGCGGGGGGGGATACGCAGTATTTT
TRBJ2-3,few,-,TRBV11-2,CASSLEPDWSDTQYF,TGTGCCAGCAGCTTAGAGCCCGACTGGTCAGATACGCAGTATTTT
TRBJ2-7,few,-,TRBV27,CASSPGGLGYEQYF,TGTGCCAGCAGTCCTGGCGGGTTGGGATACGAGCAGTACTTC
TRBJ2-2,few,TRBD1,TRBV4-1,CASSPVGTGGGRELFF,TGCGCCAGCAGCCCCGTCGGGACAGGGGGCGGAAGGGAGCTGTTTTTT
TRBJ2-3,-,TRBD2,TRBV7-8,CASSLALAGEGTDTQYF,TGTGCCAGCAGCTTAGCACTAGCGGGAGAAGGCACAGATACGCAGTATTTT
TRBJ2-1,-,TRBD2,TRBV9,CASSDGAIGGGGLNEQFF,TGTGCCAGCAGCGACGGGGCCATCGGCGGGGGGGGCCTCAATGAGCAGTTCTTC
TRBJ1-1,-,TRBD1,TRBV4-2,CASQSYRGSTEAFF,TGTGCCAGTCAAAGTTACAGGGGTTCGACTGAAGCTTTCTTT
TRBJ2-1,few,TRBD2,TRBV12-3/TRBV12-4,CASSILAGVPYNEQFF,TGTGCCAGCAGTATCCTAGCGGGGGTCCCCTACAATGAGCAGTTCTTC
TRBJ2-7,few,-,TRBV27,CASRKSAYEQYF,TGTGCCAGCAGGAAGAGCGCCTACGAGCAGTACTTC
TRBJ1-5,-,TRBD1,TRBV6-5,CASSPRTGSQPQHF,TGTGCCAGCAGTCCTCGGACAGGGAGTCAGCCCCAGCATTTT